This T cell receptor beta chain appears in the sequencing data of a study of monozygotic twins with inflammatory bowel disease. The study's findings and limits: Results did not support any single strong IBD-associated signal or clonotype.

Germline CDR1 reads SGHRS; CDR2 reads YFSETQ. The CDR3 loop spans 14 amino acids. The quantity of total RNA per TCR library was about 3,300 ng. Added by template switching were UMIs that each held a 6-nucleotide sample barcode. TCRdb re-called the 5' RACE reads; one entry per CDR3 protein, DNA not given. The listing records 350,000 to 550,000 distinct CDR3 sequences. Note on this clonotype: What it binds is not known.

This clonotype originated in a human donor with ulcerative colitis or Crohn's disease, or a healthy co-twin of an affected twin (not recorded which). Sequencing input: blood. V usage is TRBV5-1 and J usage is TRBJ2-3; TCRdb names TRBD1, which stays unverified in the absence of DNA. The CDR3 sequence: CASSDPGQTDTQYF.